Described below is a single T cell receptor beta chain sequence and its context. The antigen is undetermined. Trimming at V came to 6 bases and at J to 0 bases, leaving 15 bases not matched to a gene. Germline CDR1 and CDR2: MNHEY and SMNVEV (reference sequence). This CDR3 comprises 20 residues. TCRdb keeps only in-frame clones here, not all; method: immunoSEQ multiplex PCR. The sample consists of 360,000 or so clones, around 89% of them appearing once. The treatment denotes: roughly 19 received Ad26.COV2.S at low or high dose, single or two shots; roughly five received placebo; per-sample allocation not given. Specimens were obtained on day 63 following the first vaccine or placebo injection. Donation came from an adult in Boston who was aged 18-55 years. The data were taken from a study of Ad26.COV2.S vaccination and SARS-CoV-2 variants. In the study overall: Donor got 5x10^10 or 1x10^11 viral particles of Ad26.COV2.S. Study-wide points: TCR breadth and depth analyses may have underestimated total T cell responses.

This sequence originates from a person aged 18-65 years who received the Ad26.COV2.S COVID-19 vaccine or a placebo. Sequencing was performed on peripheral blood, taken in a trial of Ad26.COV2.S vaccine versus placebo. The rearrangement joins TRBV27 to TRBJ2-2, with 11 nucleotides matching TRBD1. This CDR3 reads CASSKKDRGRINANTGELFF. The DNA of the CDR3 is TGTGCCAGCAGCAAAAAGGACAGGGGGCGTATAAACGCGAACACCGGGGAGCTGTTTTTT.